This TCR beta chain came from a study of blood T cells in healthy people across ages. As for this clonotype: A read error is possible here, since a much larger clone lies one base away.

It was with a sample-barcoded 5' primer and a J-beta primer mix that a second PCR of about 6 to 12 cycles was run. One entry per CDR3 protein, called by TCRdb with MiXCR from the 5' RACE reads. The sample carries 650,000 to 700,000 distinct CDR3 sequences, 32% recorded once. CDR1 LGHNA and CDR2 YSLEER come from the germline V gene. This CDR3 is 14 amino acids long. The germline V and J ends were trimmed by 1 base and 6 bases, with 12 bases remaining between them. The TCR was taken from an elderly woman in good health. Sample: blood. This rearrangement joins TRBV4-3 to TRBJ1-2, with D possibly TRBD1 on 6 matching bases. The CDR3 region has the DNA TGCGCCAGCAGCCAAGGGGGGACATGCGATGGCTACACCTTC. This translates into CASSQGGTCDGYTF.